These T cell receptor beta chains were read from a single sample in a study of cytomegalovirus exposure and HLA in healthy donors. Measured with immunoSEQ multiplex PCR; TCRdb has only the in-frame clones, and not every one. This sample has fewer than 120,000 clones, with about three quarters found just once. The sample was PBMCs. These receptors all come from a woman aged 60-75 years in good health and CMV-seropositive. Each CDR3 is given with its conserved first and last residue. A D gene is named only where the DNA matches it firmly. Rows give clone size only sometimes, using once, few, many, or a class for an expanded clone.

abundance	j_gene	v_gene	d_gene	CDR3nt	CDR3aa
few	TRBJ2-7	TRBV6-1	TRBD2	TGTGCCAGCAGTGAACACCCTAGCGGGAGGGCCTTCGAGCAGTACTTC	CASSEHPSGRAFEQYF
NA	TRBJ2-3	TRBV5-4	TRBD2	TGTGCCAGCAGCTTGGATCTAGCGGGAGGGCAAGATACGCAGTATTTT	CASSLDLAGGQDTQYF
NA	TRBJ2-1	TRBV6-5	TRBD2	TGTGCCAGCAGTTACGGGACTAGCGTCTACAATGAGCAGTTCTTC	CASSYGTSVYNEQFF
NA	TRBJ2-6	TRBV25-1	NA	TGTGCCAGCAGTGATCCAGCTGGGGCCAACGTCCTGACTTTC	CASSDPAGANVLTF
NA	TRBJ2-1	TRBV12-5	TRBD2	TGTGCTAGTGCAAAACAGAGAAACAGCGGGGGCTACAATGAGCAGTTCTTC	CASAKQRNSGGYNEQFF
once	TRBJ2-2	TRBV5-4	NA	TGTGCCAGCAGCTTGTTCGTTGCGGGGAATACCGGGGAGCTGTTTTTT	CASSLFVAGNTGELFF
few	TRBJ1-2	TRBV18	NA	TGTGCCAGCTCACCTCCGGGGACACCAAGCGGCTACACCTTC	CASSPPGTPSGYTF
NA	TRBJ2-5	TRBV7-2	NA	TGTGCCAGCAGCCCCCGAGGGGAGACCCAGTACTTC	CASSPRGETQYF
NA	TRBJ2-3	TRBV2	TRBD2	TGTGCCAGCAGTGAAGGTGCTAGCGGAGGCGCCACAGATACGCAGTATTTT	CASSEGASGGATDTQYF
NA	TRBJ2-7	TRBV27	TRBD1	TGTGCCAGCGGGACAGGGGCCCCCTACGAGCAGTACTTC	CASGTGAPYEQYF
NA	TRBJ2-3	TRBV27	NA	TGTGCCAGCAGCCGACGACTAGGAGGCACAGATACGCAGTATTTT	CASSRRLGGTDTQYF
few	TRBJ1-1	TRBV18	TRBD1	TGTGCCAGCACAACAGGGGCGGACACTGAAGCTTTCTTT	CASTTGADTEAFF
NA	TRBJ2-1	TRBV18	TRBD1	TGTGCCAGCTCACCATCCGGACAGGGAATGTTCGGCTACAATGAGCAGTTCTTC	CASSPSGQGMFGYNEQFF
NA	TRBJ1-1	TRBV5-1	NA	TGCGCCAGCAGTCCCGGAGGGGGGGCCACTGAAGCTTTCTTT	CASSPGGGATEAFF
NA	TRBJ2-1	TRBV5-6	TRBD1	TGTGCCAGCAGCTTTGGGACAGGGGTCTACAATGAGCAGTTCTTC	CASSFGTGVYNEQFF
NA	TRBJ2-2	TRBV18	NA	TGTGCCAGCTCACCGGACAGCGCGATCGGGGAGCTGTTTTTT	CASSPDSAIGELFF
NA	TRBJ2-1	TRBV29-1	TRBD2	TGCAGCGCCCTGCTTAGCGGGAGGGCCTCCTACAATGAGCAGTTCTTC	CSALLSGRASYNEQFF
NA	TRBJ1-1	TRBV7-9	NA	TGTTCCAGCAGTCGGGGGGTGAACACTGAAGCTTTCTTT	CSSSRGVNTEAFF
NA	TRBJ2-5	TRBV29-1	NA	TGCAGCGTTGAGTACAGGGGCGGGGAGCAGTACTTC	CSVEYRGGEQYF
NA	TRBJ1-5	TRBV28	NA	TGTGCCAGCCCCCCTGGCCTTCAGCCCGGGAATCAGCCCCAGCATTTT	CASPPGLQPGNQPQHF
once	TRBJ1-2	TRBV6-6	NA	TGTGCCAGCAGTAAACAGGGCTGGTCCTATGGCTACACCTTC	CASSKQGWSYGYTF
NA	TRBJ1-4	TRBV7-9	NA	TGTGCCAGCAGCCAGAGGCGCGAAAAACTGTTTTTT	CASSQRREKLFF
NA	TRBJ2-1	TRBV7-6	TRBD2	TGTGCCAGCAGCCCCCTCTCAGCGGGAGGTTACAATGAGCAGTTCTTC	CASSPLSAGGYNEQFF
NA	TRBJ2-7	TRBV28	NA	TGTGCCAGCAGTCCCTTATACGAGCAGTACTTC	CASSPLYEQYF
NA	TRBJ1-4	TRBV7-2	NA	TGTGCCAGCACCATAGGTGGGGCGGGAAATGAAAAACTGTTTTTT	CASTIGGAGNEKLFF
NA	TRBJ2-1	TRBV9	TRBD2	TGTGCCAGCAGCGTAGGGACTAGCCCGGATGAGCAGTTCTTC	CASSVGTSPDEQFF
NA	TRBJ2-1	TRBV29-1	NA	TGCAGCGTTGGTAGGGGCTCCTACAATGAGCAGTTCTTC	CSVGRGSYNEQFF
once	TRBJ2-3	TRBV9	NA	TGTGCCAGCAGCGTAGAAGGCCGACTTTACGGAGAAACGCAGTATTTT	CASSVEGRLYGETQYF
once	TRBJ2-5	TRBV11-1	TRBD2	TGTGCCAGCAGGCCTCCGGGACTAGCGGAGTCGCCTCGCGAGACCCAGTACTTC	CASRPPGLAESPRETQYF
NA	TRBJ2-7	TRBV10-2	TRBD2	TGCGCCGTCGAACCGCGGGCGGGAGTCCTCAACGAGCAGTACTTC	CAVEPRAGVLNEQYF
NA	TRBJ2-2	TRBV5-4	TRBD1	TGTGCCAGCACCCTCGAGACAGGGAGATCCGGGGAGCTGTTTTTT	CASTLETGRSGELFF
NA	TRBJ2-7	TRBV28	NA	TGTGCCAGCAGTTTGGGACACCCCTACGAGCAGTACTTC	CASSLGHPYEQYF
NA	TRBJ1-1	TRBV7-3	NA	TGTGCCAGCAGCTTACAGCGGGTGAACACTGAAGCTTTCTTT	CASSLQRVNTEAFF
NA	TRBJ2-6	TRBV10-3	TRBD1	TGTGCCATCAGTGAGAAGGGGGCTATGGCTGGGGCCAACGTCCTGACTTTC	CAISEKGAMAGANVLTF
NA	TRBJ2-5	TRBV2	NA	TGTGCCAGCACCAAATGGGGGCATGGGGAGACCCAGTACTTC	CASTKWGHGETQYF
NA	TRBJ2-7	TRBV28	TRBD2	TGTGCCAGCAGTTTATGGGGCCCGGGACTAGCGGGAAACTCCTACGAGCAGTACTTC	CASSLWGPGLAGNSYEQYF
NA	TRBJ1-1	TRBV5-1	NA	TGCGCCAGCAGCCCGACGGGACAACTGAACACTGAAGCTTTCTTT	CASSPTGQLNTEAFF
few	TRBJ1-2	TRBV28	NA	TGTGCCAGCAGTTTCCCCCTACCTAACTATGGCTACACCTTC	CASSFPLPNYGYTF
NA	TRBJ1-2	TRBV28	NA	TGTGCCAGCAGTTTAGCTGTGCAGGGTTTAGATGGCTACACCTTC	CASSLAVQGLDGYTF
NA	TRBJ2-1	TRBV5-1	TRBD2	TGCGCCAGCAGCTCACTAGCGGGAGGGCAAGGTGAGCAGTTCTTC	CASSSLAGGQGEQFF
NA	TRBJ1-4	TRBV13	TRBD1	TGTGCCAGCAGCCCAAGGGGGACAGGGGAAAGGAAACTGTTTTTT	CASSPRGTGERKLFF
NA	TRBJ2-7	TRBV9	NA	TGTGCCAGCAGCGCCGGGACATATCCTTCCTACGAGCAGTACTTC	CASSAGTYPSYEQYF
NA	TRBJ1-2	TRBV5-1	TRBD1	TGCGCCAGCAGCGAACAGGGGAACTATGGCTACACCTTC	CASSEQGNYGYTF
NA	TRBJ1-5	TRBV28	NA	TGTGCCAGCAGAAAAGGACAGTTAGGGGGTCAGCCCCAGCATTTT	CASRKGQLGGQPQHF
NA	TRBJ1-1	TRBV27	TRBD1	TGTGCCAGCATTCCAGGGGGCGCAACTAACACTGAAGCTTTCTTT	CASIPGGATNTEAFF
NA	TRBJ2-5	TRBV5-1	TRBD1	TGCGCCAGCAGCTTCGGGACAGCCCAAGAGACCCAGTACTTC	CASSFGTAQETQYF
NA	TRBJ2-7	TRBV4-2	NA	TGTGCCAGCAGCCAAGAACTAGACTTAGAGCAGTACTTC	CASSQELDLEQYF
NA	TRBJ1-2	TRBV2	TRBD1	TGTGCCAGCAGCCCGTTAGGGACAGAGAACTATGGCTACACCTTC	CASSPLGTENYGYTF
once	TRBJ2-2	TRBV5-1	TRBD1	TGCGCCAGCAGCTCGGGCGGGACAGGGGGCTGGACCGGGGAGCTGTTTTTT	CASSSGGTGGWTGELFF
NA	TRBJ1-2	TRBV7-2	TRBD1	TGTGCCAGCAGCGGGCGGAGGGGGACAGGGTCTATTGGCTACACCTTC	CASSGRRGTGSIGYTF
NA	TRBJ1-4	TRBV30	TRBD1	TGTGCCAGGGGAGGGGACAGGGTCGAAAAACTGTTTTTT	CARGGDRVEKLFF
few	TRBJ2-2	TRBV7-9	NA	TGTGCCAGCAGCTTAAGAGGAAGTAGCGGAAACACCGGGGAGCTGTTTTTT	CASSLRGSSGNTGELFF
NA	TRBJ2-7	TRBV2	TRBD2	TGTGCCAGGGGAGGGCGGGGACGAGATATAGAATCCTACGAGCAGTACTTC	CARGGRGRDIESYEQYF
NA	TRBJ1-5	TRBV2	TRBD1	TGTGCCAGCAGCAGGACAGGGACTAATCAGCCCCAGCATTTT	CASSRTGTNQPQHF
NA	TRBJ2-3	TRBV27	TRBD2	TGTGCCAGCAGTTACTCACTAGCGATTAGCACAGATACGCAGTATTTT	CASSYSLAISTDTQYF